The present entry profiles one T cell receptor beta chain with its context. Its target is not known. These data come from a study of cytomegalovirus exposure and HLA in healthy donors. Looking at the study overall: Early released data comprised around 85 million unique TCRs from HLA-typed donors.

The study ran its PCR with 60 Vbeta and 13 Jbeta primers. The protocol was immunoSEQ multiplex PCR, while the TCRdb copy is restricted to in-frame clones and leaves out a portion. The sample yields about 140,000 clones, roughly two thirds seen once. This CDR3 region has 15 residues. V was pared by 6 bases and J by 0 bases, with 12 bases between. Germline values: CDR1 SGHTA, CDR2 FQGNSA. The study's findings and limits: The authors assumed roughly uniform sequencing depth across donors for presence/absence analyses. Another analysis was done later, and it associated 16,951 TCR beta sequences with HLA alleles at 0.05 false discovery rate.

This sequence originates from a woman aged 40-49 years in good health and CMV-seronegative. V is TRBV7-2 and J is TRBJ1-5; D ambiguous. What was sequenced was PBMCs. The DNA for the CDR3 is TGTGCCAGCAGTCAACATATTAATAGCAATCAGCCCCAGCATTTT. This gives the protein CASSQHINSNQPQHF.